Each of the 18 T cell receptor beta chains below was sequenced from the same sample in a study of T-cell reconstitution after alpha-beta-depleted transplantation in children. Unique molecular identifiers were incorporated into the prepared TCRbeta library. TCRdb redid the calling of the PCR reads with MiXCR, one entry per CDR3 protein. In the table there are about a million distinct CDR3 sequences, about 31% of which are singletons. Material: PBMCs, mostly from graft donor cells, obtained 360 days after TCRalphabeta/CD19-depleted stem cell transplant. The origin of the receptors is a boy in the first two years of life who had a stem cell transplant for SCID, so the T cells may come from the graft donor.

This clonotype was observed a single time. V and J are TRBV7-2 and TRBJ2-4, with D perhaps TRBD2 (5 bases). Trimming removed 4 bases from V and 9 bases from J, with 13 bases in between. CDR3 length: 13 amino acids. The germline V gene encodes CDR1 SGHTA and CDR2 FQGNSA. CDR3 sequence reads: CASSSLGSGIQYF. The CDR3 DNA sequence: TGTGCCAGCAGCTCTTTGGGGAGCGGCATTCAGTACTTC.

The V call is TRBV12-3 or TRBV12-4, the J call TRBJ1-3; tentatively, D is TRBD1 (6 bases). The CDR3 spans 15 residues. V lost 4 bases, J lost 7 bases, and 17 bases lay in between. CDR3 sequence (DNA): TGTGCCAGCAGTTCCTTTCGGGACAAGAGGAACACCATATATTTT. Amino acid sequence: CASSSFRDKRNTIYF.

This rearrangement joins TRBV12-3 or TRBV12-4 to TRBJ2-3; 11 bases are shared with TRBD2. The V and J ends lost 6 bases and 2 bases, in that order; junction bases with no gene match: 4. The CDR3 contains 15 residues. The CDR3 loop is CASRPTSGVTDTQYF. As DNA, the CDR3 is TGTGCCAGCAGACCGACTAGCGGGGTCACAGATACGCAGTATTTT.

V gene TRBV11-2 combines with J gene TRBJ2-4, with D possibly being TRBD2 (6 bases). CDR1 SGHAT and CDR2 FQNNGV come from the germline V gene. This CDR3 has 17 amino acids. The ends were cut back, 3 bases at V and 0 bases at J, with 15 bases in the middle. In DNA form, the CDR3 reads TGTGCCAGCAGCTTTGGGGACTTCAAGTTAGCCAAAAACATTCAGTACTTC. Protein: CASSFGDFKLAKNIQYF.

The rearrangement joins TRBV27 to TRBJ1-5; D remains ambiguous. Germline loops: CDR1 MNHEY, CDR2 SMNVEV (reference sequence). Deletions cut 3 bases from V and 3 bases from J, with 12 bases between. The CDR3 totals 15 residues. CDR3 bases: TGTGCCAGCAGTTTCTTGGCAGAGTCCAATCAGCCCCAGCATTTT. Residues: CASSFLAESNQPQHF.

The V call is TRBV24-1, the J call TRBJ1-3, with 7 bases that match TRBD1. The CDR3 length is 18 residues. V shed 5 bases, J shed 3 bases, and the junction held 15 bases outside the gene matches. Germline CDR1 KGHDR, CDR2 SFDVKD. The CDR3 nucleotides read TGTGCCACCAGTGGATCGGGACAGCCATTTTCAGATGGAAACACCATATATTTT. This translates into CATSGSGQPFSDGNTIYF.

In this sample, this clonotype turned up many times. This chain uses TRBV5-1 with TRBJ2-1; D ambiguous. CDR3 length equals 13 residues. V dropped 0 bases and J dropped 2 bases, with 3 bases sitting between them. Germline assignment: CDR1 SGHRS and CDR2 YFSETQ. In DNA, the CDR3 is TGCGCCAGCAGCTTGGTGGCCTACAATGAGCAGTTCTTC. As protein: CASSLVAYNEQFF.

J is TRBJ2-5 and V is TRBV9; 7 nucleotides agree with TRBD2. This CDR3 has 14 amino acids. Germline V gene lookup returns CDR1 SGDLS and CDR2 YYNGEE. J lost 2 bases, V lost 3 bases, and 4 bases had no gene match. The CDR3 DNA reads TGTGCCAGCAGCGGGGACTACCCACAAGAGACCCAGTACTTC. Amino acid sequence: CASSGDYPQETQYF.

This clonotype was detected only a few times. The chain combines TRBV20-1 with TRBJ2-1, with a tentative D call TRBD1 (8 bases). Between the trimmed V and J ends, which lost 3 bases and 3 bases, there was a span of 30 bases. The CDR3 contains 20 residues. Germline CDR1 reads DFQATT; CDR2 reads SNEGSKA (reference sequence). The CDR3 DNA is TGCAGTGCTAGCGGATCCACGGGACAGGTGGGAGCGGGGAGCTACAATGAGCAGTTCTTC. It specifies CSASGSTGQVGAGSYNEQFF.

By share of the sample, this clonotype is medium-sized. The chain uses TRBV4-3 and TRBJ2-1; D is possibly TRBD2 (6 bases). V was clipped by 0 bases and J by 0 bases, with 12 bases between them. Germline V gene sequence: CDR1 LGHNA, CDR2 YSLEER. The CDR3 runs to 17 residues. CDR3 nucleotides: TGCGCCAGCAGCCAAGATCTTTCCGGGAGCTCCTACAATGAGCAGTTCTTC. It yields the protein CASSQDLSGSSYNEQFF.

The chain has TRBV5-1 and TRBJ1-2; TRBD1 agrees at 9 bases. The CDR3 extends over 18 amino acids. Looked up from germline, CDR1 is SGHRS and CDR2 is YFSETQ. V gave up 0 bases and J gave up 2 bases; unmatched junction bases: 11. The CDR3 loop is CASSLGGTGRFANYGYTF. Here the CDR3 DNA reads TGCGCCAGCAGCTTGGGCGGGACAGGGAGATTCGCCAACTATGGCTACACCTTC.

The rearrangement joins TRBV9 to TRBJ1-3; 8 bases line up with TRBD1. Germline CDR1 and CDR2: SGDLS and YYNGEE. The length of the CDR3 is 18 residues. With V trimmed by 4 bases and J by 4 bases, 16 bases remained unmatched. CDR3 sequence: CASSPFPGQGWSGNTIYF. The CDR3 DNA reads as TGTGCCAGCAGCCCCTTTCCCGGACAGGGCTGGTCGGGAAACACCATATATTTT. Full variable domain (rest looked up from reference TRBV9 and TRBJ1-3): DSGVTQTPKHLITATGQRVTLRCSPRSGDLSVYWYQQSLDQGLQFLIQYYNGEERAKGNILERFSAQQFPDLHSELNLSSLELGDSALYFCASSPFPGQGWSGNTIYFGEGSWLTVV.

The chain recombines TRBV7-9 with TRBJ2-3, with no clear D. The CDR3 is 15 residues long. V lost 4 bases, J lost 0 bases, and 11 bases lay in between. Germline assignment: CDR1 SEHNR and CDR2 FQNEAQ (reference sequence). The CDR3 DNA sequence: TGTGCCAGCAGCTGGAAGGACCCTAGCACAGATACGCAGTATTTT. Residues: CASSWKDPSTDTQYF.

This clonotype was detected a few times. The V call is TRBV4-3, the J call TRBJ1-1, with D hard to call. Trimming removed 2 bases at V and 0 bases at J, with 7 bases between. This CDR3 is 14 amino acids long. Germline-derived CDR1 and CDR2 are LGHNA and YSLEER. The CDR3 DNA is TGCGCCAGCAGCCAATACAGCATGAACACTGAAGCTTTCTTT. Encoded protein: CASSQYSMNTEAFF.

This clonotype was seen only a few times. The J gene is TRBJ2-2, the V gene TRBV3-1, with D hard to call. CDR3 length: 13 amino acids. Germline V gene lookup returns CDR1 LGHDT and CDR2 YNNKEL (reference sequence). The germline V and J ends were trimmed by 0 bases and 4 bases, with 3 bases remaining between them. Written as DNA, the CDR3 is TGTGCCAGCAGCCAAGATCTCACCGGGGAGCTGTTTTTT. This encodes CASSQDLTGELFF.

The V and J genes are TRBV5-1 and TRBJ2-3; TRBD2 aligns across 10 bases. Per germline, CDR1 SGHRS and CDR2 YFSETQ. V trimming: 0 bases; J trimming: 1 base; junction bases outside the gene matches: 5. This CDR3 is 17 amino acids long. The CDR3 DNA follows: TGCGCCAGCAGCTTGGGTTGGCTAGCGGGGGGCACAGATACGCAGTATTTT. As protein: CASSLGWLAGGTDTQYF.

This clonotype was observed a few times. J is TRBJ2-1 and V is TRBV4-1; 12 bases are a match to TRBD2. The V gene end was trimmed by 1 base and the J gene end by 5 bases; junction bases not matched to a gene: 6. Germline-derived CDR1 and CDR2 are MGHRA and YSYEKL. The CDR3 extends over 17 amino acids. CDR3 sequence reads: CASSQGVTSGGNNEQFF. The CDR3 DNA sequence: TGCGCCAGCAGCCAAGGAGTCACTAGCGGGGGGAACAATGAGCAGTTCTTC.

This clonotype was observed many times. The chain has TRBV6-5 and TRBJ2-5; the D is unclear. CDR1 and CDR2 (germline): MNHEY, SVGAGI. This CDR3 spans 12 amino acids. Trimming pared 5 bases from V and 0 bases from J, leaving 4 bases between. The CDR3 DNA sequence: TGTGCCAGCAGTAGGGACCAAGAGACCCAGTACTTC. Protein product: CASSRDQETQYF.